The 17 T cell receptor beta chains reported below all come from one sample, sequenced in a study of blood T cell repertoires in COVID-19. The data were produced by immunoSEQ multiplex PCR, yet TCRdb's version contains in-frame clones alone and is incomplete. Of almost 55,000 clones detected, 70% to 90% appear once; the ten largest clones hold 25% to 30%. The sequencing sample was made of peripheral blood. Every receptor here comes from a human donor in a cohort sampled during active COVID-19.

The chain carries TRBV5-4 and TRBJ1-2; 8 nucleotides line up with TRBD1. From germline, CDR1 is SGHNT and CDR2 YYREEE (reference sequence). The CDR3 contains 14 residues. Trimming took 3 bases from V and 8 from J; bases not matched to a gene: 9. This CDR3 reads CASSSTGTGKGYTF. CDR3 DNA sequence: TGTGCCAGCAGCTCGACCGGGACAGGAAAGGGCTACACCTTC.

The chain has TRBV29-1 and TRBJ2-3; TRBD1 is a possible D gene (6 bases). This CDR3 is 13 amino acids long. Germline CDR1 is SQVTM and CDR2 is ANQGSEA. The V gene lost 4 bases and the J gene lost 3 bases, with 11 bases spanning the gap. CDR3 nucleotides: TGCAGCGTTGCAAACAGGGCAACAGATACGCAGTATTTT. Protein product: CSVANRATDTQYF.

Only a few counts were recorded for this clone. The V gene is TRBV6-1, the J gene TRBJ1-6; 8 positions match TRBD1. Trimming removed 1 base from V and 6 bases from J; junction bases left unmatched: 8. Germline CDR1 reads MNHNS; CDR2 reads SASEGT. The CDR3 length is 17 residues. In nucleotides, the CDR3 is TGTGCCAGCAGTGAAGTTGCAGGGGGCTTTGCTAATTCACCCCTCCACTTT. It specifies CASSEVAGGFANSPLHF.

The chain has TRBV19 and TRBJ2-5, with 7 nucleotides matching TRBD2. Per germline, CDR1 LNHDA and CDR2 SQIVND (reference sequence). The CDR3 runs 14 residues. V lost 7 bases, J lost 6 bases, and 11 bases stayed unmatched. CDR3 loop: CASTPDWGGKTQYF. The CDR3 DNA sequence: TGTGCCAGTACCCCCGACTGGGGGGGGAAGACCCAGTACTTC.

CDR3 amino acids: CASIRASGSYADNEQFF. CDR3 DNA: TGTGCCAGCATCCGGGCTAGCGGGAGCTATGCCGACAATGAGCAGTTCTTC. The V and J genes are TRBV2 and TRBJ2-1, with 10 positions matching TRBD2. There are 17 residues in the CDR3. Trimming removed 7 bases from V and 5 bases from J; junction bases left unmatched: 14. Looked up from germline, CDR1 is SNHLY and CDR2 is FYNNEI.

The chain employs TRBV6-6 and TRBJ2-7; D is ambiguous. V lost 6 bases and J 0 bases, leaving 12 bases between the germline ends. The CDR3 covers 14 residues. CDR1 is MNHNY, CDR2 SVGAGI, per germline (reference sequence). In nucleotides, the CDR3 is TGTGCCAGCAGAGCACGACAAAGCTCCTACGAGCAGTACTTC. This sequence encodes CASRARQSSYEQYF.

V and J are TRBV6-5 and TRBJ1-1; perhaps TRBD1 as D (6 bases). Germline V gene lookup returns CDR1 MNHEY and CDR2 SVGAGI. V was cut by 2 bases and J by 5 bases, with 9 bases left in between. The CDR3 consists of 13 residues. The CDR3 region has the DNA TGTGCCAGCAGTTACCCAGGGACAACTGAAGCTTTCTTT. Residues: CASSYPGTTEAFF.

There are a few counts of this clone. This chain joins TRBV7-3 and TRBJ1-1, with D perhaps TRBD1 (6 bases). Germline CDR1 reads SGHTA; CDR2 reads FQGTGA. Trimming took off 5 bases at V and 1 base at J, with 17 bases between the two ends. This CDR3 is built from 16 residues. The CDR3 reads CASSQNPDSQNTEAFF. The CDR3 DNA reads TGTGCCAGCAGCCAAAACCCGGACAGCCAGAACACTGAAGCTTTCTTT.

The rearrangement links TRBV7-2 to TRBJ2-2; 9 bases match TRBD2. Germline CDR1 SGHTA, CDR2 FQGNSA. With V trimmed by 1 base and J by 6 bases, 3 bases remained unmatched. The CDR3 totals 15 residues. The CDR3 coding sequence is TGTGCCAGCAGCTTAGGCGGGAGGGCCGCCGGGGAGCTGTTTTTT. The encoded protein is CASSLGGRAAGELFF.

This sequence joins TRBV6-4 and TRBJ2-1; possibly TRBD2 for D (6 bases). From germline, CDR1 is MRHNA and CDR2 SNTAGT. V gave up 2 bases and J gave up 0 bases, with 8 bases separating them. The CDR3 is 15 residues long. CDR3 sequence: CASSDTGSSYNEQFF. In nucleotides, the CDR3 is TGTGCCAGCAGTGACACCGGGAGCTCCTACAATGAGCAGTTCTTC.

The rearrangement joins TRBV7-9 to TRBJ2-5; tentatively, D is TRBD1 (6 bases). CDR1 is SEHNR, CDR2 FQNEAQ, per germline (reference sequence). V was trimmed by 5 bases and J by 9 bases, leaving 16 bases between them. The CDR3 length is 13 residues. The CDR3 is CASSVDRFGAQYF. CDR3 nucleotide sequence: TGTGCCAGCAGCGTCGACAGGTTCGGGGCCCAGTACTTC.

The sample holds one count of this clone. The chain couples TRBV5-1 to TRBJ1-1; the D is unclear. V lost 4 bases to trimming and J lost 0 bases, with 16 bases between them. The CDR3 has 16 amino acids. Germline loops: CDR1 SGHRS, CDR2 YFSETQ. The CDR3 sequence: CASSPLGGPMNTEAFF. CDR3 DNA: TGCGCCAGCAGCCCCTTGGGAGGGCCGATGAACACTGAAGCTTTCTTT.

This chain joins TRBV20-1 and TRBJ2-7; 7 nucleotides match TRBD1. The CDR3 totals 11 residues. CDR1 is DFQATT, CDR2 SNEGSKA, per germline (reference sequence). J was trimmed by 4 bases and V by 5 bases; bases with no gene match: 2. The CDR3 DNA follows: TGCAGTGCTGCGACAGGGTACGAGCAGTACTTC. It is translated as CSAATGYEQYF.

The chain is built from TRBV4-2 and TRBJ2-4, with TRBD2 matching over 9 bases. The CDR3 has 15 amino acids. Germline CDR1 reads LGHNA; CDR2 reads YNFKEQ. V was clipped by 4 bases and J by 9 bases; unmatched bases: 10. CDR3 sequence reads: CASSPRLAAGGIQYF. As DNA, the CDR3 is TGTGCCAGCAGCCCCCGACTAGCGGCCGGGGGCATTCAGTACTTC.

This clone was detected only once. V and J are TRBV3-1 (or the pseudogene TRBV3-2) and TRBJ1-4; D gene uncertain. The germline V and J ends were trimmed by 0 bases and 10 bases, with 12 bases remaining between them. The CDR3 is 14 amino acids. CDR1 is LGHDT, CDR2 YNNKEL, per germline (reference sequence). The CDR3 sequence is CASSQDSPRGKLFF. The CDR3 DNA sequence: TGTGCCAGCAGCCAAGACAGTCCTCGGGGAAAACTGTTTTTT.

For the CDR3, the DNA is TGTGCCACCCGTGCCAGGCATACATCCCCAAGGTACGAGCAGTACTTC. It is translated as CATRARHTSPRYEQYF. The chain recombines TRBV24-1 with TRBJ2-7; D call uncertain. The germline gives CDR1 KGHDR, CDR2 SFDVKD. The length of the CDR3 is 16 residues. V gave up 9 bases and J gave up 4 bases, with 24 bases separating them.

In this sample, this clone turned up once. The CDR3 loop is CASSQPAGGVEKLFF. The CDR3 bases are TGTGCCAGCAGCCAACCGGCAGGGGGAGTTGAAAAACTGTTTTTT. The chain couples TRBV2 to TRBJ1-4; TRBD1 matches at 7 bases. CDR1 SNHLY and CDR2 FYNNEI come from the germline V gene. This CDR3 is built from 15 residues. J was trimmed by 7 bases and V by 6 bases; bases with no gene match: 11. Looking up the rest from reference TRBV2 and TRBJ1-4 gives the full variable domain: EPEVTQTPSHQVTQMGQEVILRCVPISNHLYFYWYRQILGQKVEFLVSFYNNEISEKSEIFDDQFSVERPDGSNFTLKIRSTKLEDSAMYFCASSQPAGGVEKLFFGSGTQLSVL.